This record looks at one T cell receptor beta chain sequence and its context. Its antigen remains unknown. The sample belongs to a study of beta chain features in type 1 diabetes. Study observations and caveats: Shorter templates might be favored by PCR, equally in patients and controls. Fewer junction insertions and more nucleotide deletions appeared in type 1 diabetes patients. It was among patients, rather than healthy donors, that naive, central memory and Treg TCRB repertoires appeared more similar.

Every bit of the isolated RNA underwent reverse transcription, so sequencing read expressed TCRB transcripts. This table comes from immunoSEQ multiplex PCR, and its TCRdb copy is limited to in-frame clones, with some not included. This sample carries about 320,000 clones, 13% to 15% of them seen once, and the ten largest clones take roughly 6.7%. This CDR3 region has 15 residues. With V trimmed by 3 bases and J by 2 bases, 8 bases remained unmatched. Germline-derived CDR1 and CDR2 are SGHDT and YYEEEE. V and J are TRBV5-6 and TRBJ2-7; 7 nucleotides align to TRBD2. The sequenced sample was central memory CD4+ T cells from blood. This TCR came from a man aged 30 to 39 in good health. The CDR3 is CASSSWTGGAYEQYV. CDR3 in DNA: TGTGCCAGCAGCTCTTGGACGGGAGGCGCCTACGAGCAGTACGTC.